This T cell receptor beta chain is drawn from a study of technical replicates of blood from a few donors. This table comes from immunoSEQ multiplex PCR, and its TCRdb copy is limited to in-frame clones, with some not included. The sample shows more than 60,000 clones, about 86% of them seen only once. V was clipped by 5 bases and J by 0 bases, with 8 bases between them. Germline V gives CDR1 SGHAT, CDR2 FQNNGV. This CDR3 comprises 14 residues. Sequencing was carried out using PBMCs. The J gene is TRBJ2-4, the V gene TRBV11-2, with no clear D. This receptor was identified in a human donor in good health. Some clones in this sample may be carry-over from other donors' samples. The CDR3 DNA sequence: TGTGCCAGCAGCACGATACTAGCCAAAAACATTCAGTACTTC. Translating gives CASSTILAKNIQYF. Full variable domain (rest looked up from reference TRBV11-2 and TRBJ2-4): EAGVAQSPRYKIIEKRQSVAFWCNPISGHATLYWYQQILGQGPKLLIQFQNNGVVDDSQLPKDRFSAERLKGVDSTLKIQPAKLEDSAVYLCASSTILAKNIQYFGAGTRLSVL.